These 27 T cell receptor beta chains were sequenced from one sample in a study of spatial heterogeneity in lung cancer. Time point indicated: sample taken at primary tumor resection. The input material, whole RNA from tumor, nontumor lung or frozen PBMC, was sequenced unsorted. One entry per CDR3 protein results from TCRdb running MiXCR on the 5' RACE reads. The sample has 20,000 to 25,000 distinct CDR3 sequences; about 4.7% are singletons. The source was PBMCs, collected at surgery. All receptors derive from a male donor with early-stage non-small cell lung cancer.

There are many counts of this clonotype. The genes are TRBV27 and TRBJ2-7; D is unresolved. CDR3 length: 14 residues. Trimming removed 5 bases at V and 2 bases at J, with 13 bases between. Germline CDR1 reads MNHEY; CDR2 reads SMNVEV (reference sequence). The CDR3 region is CASSPGLNTYEQYF. CDR3 DNA: TGTGCCAGCAGTCCCGGGCTAAACACCTACGAGCAGTACTTC.

There are many counts of this clonotype. Sequence at one end of the junction differs from germline and may be a read error. This rearrangement joins TRBV5-4 to TRBJ2-7; a possible D gene is TRBD2 (6 bases). This CDR3 region has 13 residues. The germline CDR1 and CDR2 sequences are SGHNT and YYREEE (reference sequence). The CDR3 DNA is TGTGCCAGCAGGTTGGCTAGCGACTACGAGCAGTACTTC. It yields the protein CASRLASDYEQYF.

CDR3 in amino acids: CASSLDPRDGREKLFF. CDR3 coding DNA: TGTGCCAGCAGCTTAGACCCCCGGGACGGCAGGGAAAAACTGTTTTTT. The genes are TRBV7-9 and TRBJ1-4; TRBD1 is a possible D gene (5 bases). From germline, CDR1 is SEHNR and CDR2 FQNEAQ (reference sequence). The CDR3 length is 16 residues. V gave up 1 base and J gave up 8 bases, with 17 bases separating them.

In this sample, this clonotype turned up many times. This chain uses TRBV5-6 with TRBJ2-7; no definite D call. Trimming pared 0 bases from V and 0 bases from J, leaving 7 bases between. The CDR3 runs 14 residues. Germline V lookup: CDR1 SGHDT, CDR2 YYEEEE. CDR3 DNA sequence: TGTGCCAGCAGCTTGGTAACAGACTCCTACGAGCAGTACTTC. Protein product: CASSLVTDSYEQYF.

In this sample, this clonotype is medium-sized. The V call is TRBV7-9, the J call TRBJ1-1; D remains unclear. With 5 bases removed from V and 2 bases from J, the gap between germline ends came to 9 bases. CDR3 size: 13 residues. CDR1 and CDR2 (germline): SEHNR, FQNEAQ (reference sequence). The CDR3, as DNA: TGTGCCAGCAGCCCCTTCGGAAACACTGAAGCTTTCTTT. Translating it yields CASSPFGNTEAFF.

The chain is built from TRBV19 and TRBJ2-7; maybe TRBD1 (6 bases). Germline V gene lookup returns CDR1 LNHDA and CDR2 SQIVND (reference sequence). This CDR3 contains 14 residues. Trimming took off 3 bases at V and 5 bases at J, with 14 bases between the two ends. The CDR3 sequence: CASSMMGAGDEQYF. DNA of the CDR3: TGTGCCAGTAGTATGATGGGGGCTGGCGACGAGCAGTACTTC.

This rearrangement joins TRBV7-2 to TRBJ1-5, with D possibly TRBD1 on 5 matching bases. CDR1 and CDR2 from the germline V gene are SGHTA and FQGNSA. Trimming took 2 bases from V and 6 from J, leaving 11 bases between them. The CDR3 is 14 residues long. CDR3 protein: CASSLHGGTQPQHF. The CDR3 DNA is TGTGCCAGCAGCTTACACGGCGGGACTCAGCCCCAGCATTTT.

This clonotype was seen repeatedly, ten times or more. The rearrangement links TRBV6-8 to TRBJ1-2; D is possibly TRBD1 (5 bases). CDR1 is MNHGY and CDR2 is SAAAGT in the germline V gene. Trimming pared 6 bases from V and 4 bases from J, leaving 15 bases between. This CDR3 has 14 residues. CDR3 protein: CASSDSKFFYGYTF. Written as DNA, the CDR3 is TGTGCCAGCAGCGACAGCAAGTTCTTCTATGGCTACACCTTC.

This clonotype was seen ten or more times. The chain carries TRBV9 and TRBJ1-6; 9 bases fit TRBD1. Germline V lookup: CDR1 SGDLS, CDR2 YYNGEE. The junction had 7 bases not matched to a gene; V was cut back by 1 base and J by 8 bases. This CDR3 spans 16 amino acids. The CDR3 sequence is CASSVRRDRDDSPLHF. The CDR3 DNA reads as TGTGCCAGCAGCGTACGCAGGGACAGGGATGATTCACCCCTCCACTTT. Combining the CDR3 with reference TRBV9 and TRBJ1-6 gives the whole variable domain DSGVTQTPKHLITATGQRVTLRCSPRSGDLSVYWYQQSLDQGLQFLIQYYNGEERAKGNILERFSAQQFPDLHSELNLSSLELGDSALYFCASSVRRDRDDSPLHFGNGTRLTVT.

This clonotype was observed many times. This chain uses TRBV3-1 with TRBJ2-1; 10 bases fit TRBD2. V lost 2 bases to trimming and J lost 12 bases; unmatched junction nucleotides: 10. Germline V CDR1 and CDR2: LGHDT, YNNKEL (reference sequence). The CDR3 has 15 amino acids. The CDR3 here is CASSQKGLAGAGQFF. In nucleotides, the CDR3 is TGTGCCAGCAGCCAAAAGGGGCTAGCGGGAGCTGGGCAGTTCTTC.

This clonotype appeared many times. This chain uses TRBV12-3 or TRBV12-4 with TRBJ1-1, with a possible D match to TRBD1 (5 bases). V was shortened by 8 bases and J by 0 bases, with 13 bases between the two germline ends. The CDR3 is 14 residues long. Here the CDR3 DNA reads TGTGCCAGCCGATTACAGGACGTGAACACTGAAGCTTTCTTT. It specifies CASRLQDVNTEAFF.

The sample holds many counts of this clonotype. This chain connects TRBV6-6 to TRBJ1-2, with D possibly TRBD1 on 6 matching bases. This CDR3 contains 15 residues. The V end lost 7 bases, the J end lost 0 bases, and 15 bases lay between the germline ends. Germline-derived CDR1 and CDR2 are MNHNY and SVGAGI (reference sequence). This CDR3 is CASTYRQAANYGYTF. CDR3 DNA: TGTGCCAGCACCTACCGACAGGCGGCTAACTATGGCTACACCTTC.

This clonotype has a count of ten or more. The J gene is TRBJ1-2, the V gene TRBV6-5; 9 bases map to TRBD1. CDR1 MNHEY and CDR2 SVGAGI come from the germline V gene. The CDR3 extends over 14 amino acids. V shed 7 bases, J shed 4 bases, and the junction held 7 bases outside the gene matches. CDR3 residues: CASKTDRGSYGYTF. In DNA form, the CDR3 reads TGTGCCAGCAAAACGGACAGGGGTAGCTATGGCTACACCTTC.

The gene calls are TRBV5-4 and TRBJ2-3; 11 nucleotides align to TRBD2. Germline CDR1 is SGHNT and CDR2 is YYREEE (reference sequence). Trimming removed 4 bases from V and 3 bases from J; junction bases left unmatched: 7. This CDR3 comprises 16 residues. In DNA, the CDR3 is TGTGCCAGCAGCGCCAGACTAGCGGGGAGTACAGATACGCAGTATTTT. Its translation: CASSARLAGSTDTQYF.

This clonotype was seen at least ten times. J is TRBJ2-1 and V is TRBV20-1, with D possibly being TRBD1 (5 bases). V dropped 0 bases and J dropped 6 bases, with 12 bases sitting between them. CDR3 length: 14 residues. CDR1 and CDR2 from the germline V gene are DFQATT and SNEGSKA (reference sequence). The CDR3 DNA follows: TGCAGTGCTAGAGATCCAGGGATGATCAATGAGCAGTTCTTC. This translates into CSARDPGMINEQFF.

The table lists this clonotype with many counts. This chain uses TRBV7-3 with TRBJ2-1, with TRBD2 matching over 10 bases. CDR3 length equals 15 residues. Germline CDR1 is SGHTA and CDR2 is FQGTGA. The trim removed 0 bases at V and 9 bases at J, leaving 5 bases unmatched. CDR3 amino acids: CASSLTSSGGGEQFF. CDR3 bases: TGTGCCAGCAGCTTAACGTCTAGCGGGGGAGGTGAGCAGTTCTTC.

In this sample, this clonotype turned up many times. The V and J genes are TRBV11-3 and TRBJ2-1; a possible D gene is TRBD2 (7 bases). V was shortened by 2 bases and J by 7 bases, with 15 bases between the two germline ends. The CDR3 consists of 15 residues. Germline CDR1 and CDR2: SGHNT and YENEEA. The CDR3 sequence is CASSLLPGGGNEQFF. The CDR3, as DNA: TGTGCCAGCAGCTTACTACCGGGGGGCGGGAATGAGCAGTTCTTC.

The V call is TRBV29-1, the J call TRBJ1-2; the match to TRBD1 covers 8 bases. Germline CDR1 SQVTM, CDR2 ANQGSEA. This CDR3 is built from 15 residues. V dropped 4 bases and J dropped 0; count of bases not matched to a gene: 7. The CDR3 sequence: CSVVGAGGSNYGYTF. The CDR3 DNA sequence: TGCAGCGTTGTTGGGGCAGGGGGCTCTAACTATGGCTACACCTTC.

This clonotype was observed many times. V usage is TRBV6-5 and J usage is TRBJ2-7, with 8 nucleotides matching TRBD1. The trim removed 0 bases at V and 3 bases at J, leaving 10 bases unmatched. The CDR3 spans 17 residues. Germline V CDR1 and CDR2: MNHEY, SVGAGI. The CDR3 sequence is CASSYSGTGLPLYEQYF. CDR3 bases: TGTGCCAGCAGTTACTCGGGGACAGGCCTCCCCCTCTACGAGCAGTACTTC.

The table lists this clonotype with many counts. V usage is TRBV20-1 and J usage is TRBJ1-4; 8 nucleotides match TRBD1. The CDR3 is 16 residues long. Looked up from germline, CDR1 is DFQATT and CDR2 is SNEGSKA (reference sequence). V dropped 0 bases and J dropped 5; count of bases not matched to a gene: 8. The CDR3 spells CSARDGLGTGNEKLFF. CDR3 sequence (DNA): TGCAGTGCTAGAGATGGATTAGGGACAGGCAATGAAAAACTGTTTTTT.

This clonotype has ten or more counts. V is TRBV3-1 and J is TRBJ1-5; D remains unclear. V lost 5 bases, J lost 6 bases, and 11 bases lay in between. CDR3 length equals 13 residues. The germline gives CDR1 LGHDT, CDR2 YNNKEL (reference sequence). CDR3: CASSMTRFQPQHF. The CDR3, as DNA: TGTGCCAGCAGCATGACACGTTTTCAGCCCCAGCATTTT.

This clonotype came up many times. The chain is built from TRBV6-1 and TRBJ2-5; TRBD2 matches at 10 bases. The CDR3 extends over 16 amino acids. The V gene end was trimmed by 7 bases and the J gene end by 5 bases; junction bases not matched to a gene: 13. Germline V gene sequence: CDR1 MNHNS, CDR2 SASEGT. The CDR3 nucleotides read TGTGCCAGCATAGCGGGAGGAATGACGGGGGGTGAGACCCAGTACTTC. It codes for CASIAGGMTGGETQYF.

In its sample, this clonotype ranks as medium-sized. V gene TRBV5-1 combines with J gene TRBJ1-1; a possible D gene is TRBD1 (5 bases). The CDR3 has 15 residues. Germline V gene lookup returns CDR1 SGHRS and CDR2 YFSETQ. Trimming cost V 0 bases and J 7 bases, with 16 bases left between them. The CDR3 DNA is TGCGCCAGCAGCTTGGGGGCCGGGGCACGCCTTGAAGCTTTCTTT. Encoded protein: CASSLGAGARLEAFF. Together with reference TRBV5-1 and TRBJ1-1, the CDR3 gives the full variable domain: KAGVTQTPRYLIKTRGQQVTLSCSPISGHRSVSWYQQTPGQGLQFLFEYFSETQRNKGNFPGRFSGRQFSNSRSEMNVSTLELGDSALYLCASSLGAGARLEAFFGQGTRLTVV.

By proportion, this clonotype is medium-sized. The J gene is TRBJ2-4, the V gene TRBV6-2 or TRBV6-3; D is perhaps TRBD1 (7 bases). The CDR3 spans 16 residues. V lost 5 bases to trimming and J lost 0 bases, with 14 bases between them. Germline V gene lookup returns CDR1 MNHEY and CDR2 SVGEGT. CDR3 sequence: CASSARQGLAKNIQYF. The CDR3 DNA reads TGTGCCAGCAGTGCTCGACAGGGACTAGCCAAAAACATTCAGTACTTC.

This clonotype has a count of ten or more. The chain uses TRBV6-5 and TRBJ2-2; 10 bases map to TRBD1. Germline trimming cut 5 bases from V and 5 bases from J; bases unmatched to any gene: 8. CDR1 and CDR2 from the germline V gene are MNHEY and SVGAGI. The CDR3 is 16 amino acids. CDR3 nucleotides: TGTGCCAGCAGTATGGGACAGGGGATCTGGACCGGGGAGCTGTTTTTT. Encoded protein: CASSMGQGIWTGELFF.

V is TRBV7-9 and J is TRBJ1-3; TRBD1 agrees at 7 bases. With V trimmed by 5 bases and J by 0 bases, 4 bases remained unmatched. The CDR3 has 15 residues. Germline assignment: CDR1 SEHNR and CDR2 FQNEAQ (reference sequence). CDR3 residues: CASSPRDSSGNTIYF. The CDR3 DNA follows: TGTGCCAGCAGCCCTCGGGACAGCTCTGGAAACACCATATATTTT.

This clonotype is classed as medium-sized. This chain joins TRBV10-3 and TRBJ2-7; D unresolved. The CDR3 totals 16 residues. Germline V CDR1 and CDR2: ENHRY, SYGVKD. The ends were cut back, 2 bases at V and 1 base at J, with 15 bases in the middle. CDR3: CAISEEGPESSYEQYF. The DNA for the CDR3 is TGTGCCATCAGTGAGGAAGGTCCGGAATCATCCTACGAGCAGTACTTC.